The entry below gives a single TCR beta chain sequence along with its context. Its antigen is unknown. The data stem from a study of shared clonotypes between healthy human individuals. Study conclusions and caveats: Among the subsets, naive ones generally showed larger estimated richness than memory ones. The sharing of 5% to 5.5% of naive CD4 clonotypes was seen across a handful of donors.

TCRdb keeps only in-frame clones here, not all; method: immunoSEQ multiplex PCR. The sample contains around 1.6 million clones, roughly 98% of which appear only once. The CDR3 totals 12 residues. CDR1 is SNHLY and CDR2 is FYNNEI in the germline V gene. Trimming removed 8 bases at V and 1 base at J, with 8 bases between. Healthy HIV-negative adults without recent acute infections or vaccinations served as donors. Negatively enriched CD4+ T cells were divided by CD45RA into naive and memory. This sequence was found in a man aged 25-45 years in good health. The sample consisted of naive CD4+ T cells sorted from blood. Described subset: CD45RA+ positively selected. The V gene is TRBV2, the J gene TRBJ2-5; D is perhaps TRBD1 (6 bases). The CDR3 spells CASQGLQETQYF. The CDR3 nucleotides read TGTGCCAGCCAGGGGCTCCAAGAGACCCAGTACTTC.